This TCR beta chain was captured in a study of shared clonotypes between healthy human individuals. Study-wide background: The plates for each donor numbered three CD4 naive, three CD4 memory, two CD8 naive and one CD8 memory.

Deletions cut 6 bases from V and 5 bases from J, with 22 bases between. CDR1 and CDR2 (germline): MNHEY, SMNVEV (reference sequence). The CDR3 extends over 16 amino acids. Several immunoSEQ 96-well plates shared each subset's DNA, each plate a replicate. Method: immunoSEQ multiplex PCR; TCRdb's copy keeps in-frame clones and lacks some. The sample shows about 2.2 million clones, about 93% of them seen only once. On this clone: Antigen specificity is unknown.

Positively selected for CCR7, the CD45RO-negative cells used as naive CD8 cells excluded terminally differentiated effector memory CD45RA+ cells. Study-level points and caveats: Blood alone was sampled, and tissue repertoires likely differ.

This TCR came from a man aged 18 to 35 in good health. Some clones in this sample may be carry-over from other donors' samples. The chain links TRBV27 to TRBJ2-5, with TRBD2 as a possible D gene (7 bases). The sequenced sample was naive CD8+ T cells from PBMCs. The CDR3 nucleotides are TGTGCCAGCAGGGCAAGAGGGGGAGGGCCTATCGAGACCCAGTACTTC. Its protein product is CASRARGGGPIETQYF.